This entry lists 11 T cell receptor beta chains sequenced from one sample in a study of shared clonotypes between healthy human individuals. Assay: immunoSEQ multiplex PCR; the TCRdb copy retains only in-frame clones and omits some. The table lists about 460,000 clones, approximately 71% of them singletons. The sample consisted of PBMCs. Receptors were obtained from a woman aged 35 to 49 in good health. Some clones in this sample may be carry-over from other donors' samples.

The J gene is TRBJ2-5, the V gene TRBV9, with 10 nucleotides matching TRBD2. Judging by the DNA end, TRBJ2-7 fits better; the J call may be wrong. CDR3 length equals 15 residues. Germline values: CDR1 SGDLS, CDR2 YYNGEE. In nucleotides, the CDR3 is TGTGCCAGCAGCCCGACTAGCGGGCAACGGGGCGAGCAGTACTTC. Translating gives CASSPTSGQRGEQYF.

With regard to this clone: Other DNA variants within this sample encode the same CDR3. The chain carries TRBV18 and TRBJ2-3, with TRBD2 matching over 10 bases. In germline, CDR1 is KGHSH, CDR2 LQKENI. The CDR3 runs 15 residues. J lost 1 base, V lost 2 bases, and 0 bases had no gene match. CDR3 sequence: CASSPTSGGTDTQYF. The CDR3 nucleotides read TGTGCCAGCTCACCAACTAGCGGGGGCACAGATACGCAGTATTTT. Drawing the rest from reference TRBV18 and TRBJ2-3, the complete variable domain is NAGVMQNPRHLVRRRGQEARLRCSPMKGHSHVYWYRQLPEEGLKFMVYLQKENIIDESGMPKERFSAEFPKEGPSILRIQQVVRGDSAAYFCASSPTSGGTDTQYFGPGTRLTVL.

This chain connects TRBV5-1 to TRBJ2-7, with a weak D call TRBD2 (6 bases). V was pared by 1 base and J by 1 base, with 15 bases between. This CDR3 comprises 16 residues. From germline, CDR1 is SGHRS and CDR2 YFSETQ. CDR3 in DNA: TGCGCCAGCAGCTTGTTAGGTAGCGGATCATCCTACGAGCAGTACTTC. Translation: CASSLLGSGSSYEQYF.

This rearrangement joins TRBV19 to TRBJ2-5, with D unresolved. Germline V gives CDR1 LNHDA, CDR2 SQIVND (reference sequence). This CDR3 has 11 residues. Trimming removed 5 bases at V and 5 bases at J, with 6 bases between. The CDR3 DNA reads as TGTGCCAGTAGTGCCTTTGAGACCCAGTACTTC. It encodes CASSAFETQYF.

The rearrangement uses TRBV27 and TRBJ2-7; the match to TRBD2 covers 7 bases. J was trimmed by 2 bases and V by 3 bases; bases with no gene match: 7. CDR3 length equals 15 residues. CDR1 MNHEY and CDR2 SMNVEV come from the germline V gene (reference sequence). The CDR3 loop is CASSFSGFEAYEQYF. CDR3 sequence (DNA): TGTGCCAGCAGTTTTAGCGGGTTTGAAGCCTACGAGCAGTACTTC.

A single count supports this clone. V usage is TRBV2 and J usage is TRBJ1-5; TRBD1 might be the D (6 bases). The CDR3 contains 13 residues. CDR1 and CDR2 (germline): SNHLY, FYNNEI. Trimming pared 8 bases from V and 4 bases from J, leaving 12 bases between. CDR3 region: CASQGQKNQPQHF. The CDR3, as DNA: TGTGCCAGCCAAGGACAGAAGAATCAGCCCCAGCATTTT.

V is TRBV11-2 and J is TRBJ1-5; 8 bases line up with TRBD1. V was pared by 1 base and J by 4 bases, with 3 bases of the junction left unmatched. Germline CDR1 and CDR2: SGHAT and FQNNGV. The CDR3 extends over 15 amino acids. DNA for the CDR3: TGTGCCAGCAGCTTAGGCAGACAGGGGAATCAGCCCCAGCATTTT. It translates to CASSLGRQGNQPQHF.

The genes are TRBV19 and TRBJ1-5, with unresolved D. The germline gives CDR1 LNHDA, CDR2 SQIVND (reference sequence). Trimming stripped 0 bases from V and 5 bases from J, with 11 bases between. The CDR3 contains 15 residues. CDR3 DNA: TGTGCCAGTAGTATAGAGGCGGCAGGCTATCAGCCCCAGCATTTT. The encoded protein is CASSIEAAGYQPQHF.

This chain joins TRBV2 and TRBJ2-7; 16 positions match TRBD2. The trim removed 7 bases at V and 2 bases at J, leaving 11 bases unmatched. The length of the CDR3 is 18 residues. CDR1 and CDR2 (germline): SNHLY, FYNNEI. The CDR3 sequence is CASTRGLAGGSKTYEQYF. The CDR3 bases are TGTGCCAGCACCCGGGGACTAGCGGGAGGGTCTAAGACCTACGAGCAGTACTTC. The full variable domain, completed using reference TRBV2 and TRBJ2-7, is EPEVTQTPSHQVTQMGQEVILRCVPISNHLYFYWYRQILGQKVEFLVSFYNNEISEKSEIFDDQFSVERPDGSNFTLKIRSTKLEDSAMYFCASTRGLAGGSKTYEQYFGPGTRLTVT.

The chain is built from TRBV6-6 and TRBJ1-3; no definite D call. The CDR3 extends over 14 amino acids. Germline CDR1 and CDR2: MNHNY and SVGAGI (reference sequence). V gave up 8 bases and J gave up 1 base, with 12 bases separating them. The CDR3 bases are TGTGCCAGCGGGCCTCCCTGGTCTGGAAACACCATATATTTT. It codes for CASGPPWSGNTIYF.

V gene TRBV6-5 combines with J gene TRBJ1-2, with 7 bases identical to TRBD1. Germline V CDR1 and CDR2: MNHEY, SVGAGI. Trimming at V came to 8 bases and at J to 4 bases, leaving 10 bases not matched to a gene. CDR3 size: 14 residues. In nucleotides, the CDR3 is TGTGCCAGCTCGCCGGGACAGAGTATCTATGGCTACACCTTC. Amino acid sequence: CASSPGQSIYGYTF.